This T cell receptor beta chain derives from a study of control samples from healthy donors and cancer patients. This clone was detected only once. Profiling relied on immunoSEQ multiplex PCR, and the TCRdb table lists in-frame clones only, not all of them. The sample holds about 130,000 clones, roughly nine tenths seen once. V shed 0 bases and J shed 3 bases, with 11 bases lying between them. CDR1 is LGHDT, CDR2 YNNKEL, per germline (reference sequence). The CDR3 has 15 residues. The rearrangement links TRBV3-1 (or the pseudogene TRBV3-2) to TRBJ2-5; D may correspond to TRBD1 or TRBD2 (5 bases each). The clonotype comes from a middle-aged man with head and neck cancer. Sequencing input: PBMCs. The CDR3, as DNA: TGTGCCAGCAGCCAAGATATTGGGGGTAAAGAGACCCAGTACTTC. This sequence encodes CASSQDIGGKETQYF.